This passage covers 15 T cell receptor beta chains from one sample sequenced in a study of human T cells and chemical hapten exposure. TCRdb recomputed calls from the RACE reads with MiXCR, one row per CDR3 protein. The sample consists of 95,000 to 100,000 distinct CDR3 sequences, approximately 13% of them appearing once. Time point defined: patch test 1, 2 weeks after DPC sensitization. The treatment here: therapeutic diphenylcyclopropenone sensitization with weekly scalp DPC. The specimen was whole blood, collected in connection with sensitization to the hapten diphenylcyclopropenone (DPC). The receptors come from a middle-aged woman with alopecia areata. Some clones in this sample may be carry-over from other donors' samples.

This clonotype has at least ten counts. This chain connects TRBV27 to TRBJ1-4, with a weak D call TRBD1 (5 bases). CDR3 length: 14 amino acids. Germline V gene data show CDR1 as MNHEY and CDR2 as SMNVEV (reference sequence). V was shortened by 3 bases and J by 2 bases, with 7 bases between the two germline ends. The CDR3 DNA reads TGTGCCAGCAGTTTTCGGGGGACTAATGAAAAACTGTTTTTT. This sequence encodes CASSFRGTNEKLFF.

This clonotype occurred a few times. This chain links TRBV4-1 with TRBJ1-5; possibly TRBD1 for D (6 bases). This CDR3 spans 14 amino acids. Germline V gene data show CDR1 as MGHRA and CDR2 as YSYEKL. V lost 1 base to trimming and J lost 5 bases, with 9 bases between them. Here the CDR3 DNA reads TGCGCCAGCAGCCAAGCGGGGGCCGATCAGCCCCAGCATTTT. Its protein is CASSQAGADQPQHF.

The chain links TRBV12-3 or TRBV12-4 to TRBJ2-1; D possibly uses TRBD1 or TRBD2 (5 bases each). This CDR3 is built from 13 residues. Trimming took off 5 bases at V and 5 bases at J, with 10 bases between the two ends. The CDR3 protein is CASSPGADNEQFF. In nucleotides, the CDR3 is TGTGCCAGCAGTCCCGGGGCGGACAATGAGCAGTTCTTC.

This chain's CDR3 is CATSDTGVPDTQYF. In DNA form, the CDR3 reads TGTGCCACCAGTGACACAGGGGTTCCAGATACGCAGTATTTT. The rearrangement links TRBV24-1 to TRBJ2-3; 7 positions agree with TRBD1. Losses at the gene ends were 4 bases for V and 4 bases for J; bases not matched to a gene: 4. Germline V gives CDR1 KGHDR, CDR2 SFDVKD. The CDR3 runs 14 residues.

V and J are TRBV12-3 or TRBV12-4 and TRBJ1-2, with a tentative D call TRBD1 (6 bases). Trimming cost V 5 bases and J 2 bases, with 9 bases left between them. This CDR3 has 13 residues. CDR3 bases: TGTGCCAGCAGTCCTGGACAGAACTATGGCTACACCTTC. It yields the protein CASSPGQNYGYTF.

The V gene is TRBV6-5, the J gene TRBJ2-7; D uncertain. V lost 1 base to trimming and J lost 5 bases, with 12 bases between them. Germline V gene data show CDR1 as MNHEY and CDR2 as SVGAGI. This CDR3 spans 14 amino acids. The CDR3 DNA reads TGTGCCAGCAGTTACTTGGTTTTTGGGGACGAGCAGTACTTC. Its protein is CASSYLVFGDEQYF.

This chain uses TRBV7-2 with TRBJ2-7; 13 nucleotides agree with TRBD2. Germline V gene lookup returns CDR1 SGHTA and CDR2 FQGNSA. The CDR3 has 16 amino acids. V lost 8 bases, J lost 0 bases, and 7 bases stayed unmatched. The CDR3: CASPRLAGGRSYEQYF. The CDR3, as DNA: TGTGCCAGCCCCAGACTAGCGGGAGGTCGCTCCTACGAGCAGTACTTC.

The V call is TRBV20-1, the J call TRBJ2-7; D not resolved. Trimming removed 5 bases at V and 2 bases at J, with 16 bases between. From germline, CDR1 is DFQATT and CDR2 SNEGSKA (reference sequence). The CDR3 has 14 residues. CDR3 in amino acids: CSASDSKNPYEQYF. In nucleotides, the CDR3 is TGCAGTGCTTCCGACTCCAAAAACCCCTACGAGCAGTACTTC.

This clonotype was observed a handful of times. The chain links TRBV29-1 to TRBJ2-7; D may be TRBD2 (6 bases). Trimming removed 7 bases at V and 4 bases at J, with 20 bases between. The CDR3 length is 14 residues. CDR1 SQVTM and CDR2 ANQGSEA come from the germline V gene. CDR3 nucleotides: TGCAGCGCGATCGCTTTGCGGGGATATTACGAGCAGTACTTC. Amino acids: CSAIALRGYYEQYF.

This sequence joins TRBV3-1 and TRBJ2-1; 7 positions agree with TRBD1. The CDR3 has 18 amino acids. With 8 bases clipped from V and 0 bases from J, the junction kept 16 bases outside the gene matches. Per the germline V gene, CDR1 is LGHDT and CDR2 is YNNKEL (reference sequence). CDR3 loop: CASGGQSSGISSYNEQFF. CDR3 in DNA: TGTGCCAGCGGGGGACAGAGCAGCGGTATAAGCTCCTACAATGAGCAGTTCTTC.

This clonotype appeared a few times. The J gene is TRBJ2-5, the V gene TRBV6-2 or TRBV6-3; D possibly corresponds to TRBD2 (6 bases). V dropped 7 bases and J dropped 5 bases, with 20 bases sitting between them. Per the germline V gene, CDR1 is MNHEY and CDR2 is SVGEGT. CDR3 length equals 15 residues. The CDR3 DNA is TGTGCCAGCACGGACGCCAGGGACTGGGAGGAGACCCAGTACTTC. Translated, it gives CASTDARDWEETQYF.

The V gene is TRBV5-4, the J gene TRBJ1-2; possibly TRBD1 for D (6 bases). The V gene lost 0 bases and the J gene lost 4 bases, with 10 bases spanning the gap. The CDR3 extends over 14 amino acids. CDR1 SGHNT and CDR2 YYREEE come from the germline V gene (reference sequence). CDR3 residues: CASSLDREAYGYTF. The CDR3 bases are TGTGCCAGCAGCTTGGACAGGGAGGCCTATGGCTACACCTTC.

This chain links TRBV20-1 with TRBJ2-7; 13 positions agree with TRBD2. Germline V CDR1 and CDR2: DFQATT, SNEGSKA (reference sequence). There are 16 residues in the CDR3. Unmatched junction bases numbered 8, after V lost 6 bases and J lost 0 bases. The CDR3 here is CSAPGLAGDYSYEQYF. CDR3 DNA sequence: TGCAGTGCGCCCGGACTAGCGGGAGACTACTCCTACGAGCAGTACTTC.

This clonotype has a count of ten or more. V is TRBV28 and J is TRBJ1-4; D unclear. The germline V and J ends were trimmed by 5 bases and 6 bases, with 7 bases remaining between them. Germline loops: CDR1 MDHEN, CDR2 SYDVKM. The CDR3 length is 12 residues. CDR3 in DNA: TGTGCCAGCAGTCCACCCCATGAAAAACTGTTTTTT. Translated, it gives CASSPPHEKLFF.

The CDR3 sequence: CASSLALAGEETQYF. In DNA form, the CDR3 reads TGTGCCAGCAGCTTAGCTCTAGCGGGAGAAGAGACCCAGTACTTC. The chain uses TRBV7-9 and TRBJ2-5; the match to TRBD2 covers 10 bases. J was trimmed by 3 bases and V by 0 bases; bases with no gene match: 1. Germline V CDR1 and CDR2: SEHNR, FQNEAQ (reference sequence). The CDR3 has 15 amino acids.